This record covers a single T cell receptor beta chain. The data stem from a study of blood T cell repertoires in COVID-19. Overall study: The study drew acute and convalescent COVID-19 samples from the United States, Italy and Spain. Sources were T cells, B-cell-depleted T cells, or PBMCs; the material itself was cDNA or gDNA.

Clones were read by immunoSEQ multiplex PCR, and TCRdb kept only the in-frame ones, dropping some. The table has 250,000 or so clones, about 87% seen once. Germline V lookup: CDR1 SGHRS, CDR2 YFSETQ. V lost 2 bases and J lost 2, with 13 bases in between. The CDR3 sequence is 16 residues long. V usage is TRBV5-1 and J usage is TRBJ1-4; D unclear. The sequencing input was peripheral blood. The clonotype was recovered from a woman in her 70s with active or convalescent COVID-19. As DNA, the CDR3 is TGCGCCAGCAGCTTTGGGAGAGCGGTGACTAATGAAAAACTGTTTTTT. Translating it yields CASSFGRAVTNEKLFF.